The 4 T cell receptor beta chains in this list originate from one sample, sequenced in a study of CD8+CD57+ T cells in acquired aplastic anemia. The patients chosen for sequencing had shown expansion of CD8+CD57+ cells (detected by flow cytometry). TCR beta VDJ combinations and CDR3 sequences were profiled from genomic DNA. TCRdb independently ran MiXCR on the reads; one entry per CDR3 protein. The data hold about 250,000 distinct CDR3 sequences, with approximately 45% observed a single time. Material for sequencing was sorted CD4+, CD8+, or CD8+CD57+ T cells (not recorded which) from PBMCs. These receptors all stem from a human donor with aplastic anemia.

This clonotype was seen repeatedly, ten times or more. This chain joins TRBV9 and TRBJ2-7; 10 nucleotides align to TRBD1. V was pared by 0 bases and J by 5 bases, with 8 bases of the junction left unmatched. The CDR3 totals 16 residues. Germline V gives CDR1 SGDLS, CDR2 YYNGEE. CDR3 nucleotides: TGTGCCAGCAGCGTAGCCCGACAGGGGGCGAGGAACGAGCAGTACTTC. Translating gives CASSVARQGARNEQYF.

This clonotype was counted only a few times. This chain links TRBV27 with TRBJ2-1; 7 bases map to TRBD1. Trimming took 4 bases from V and 14 from J; bases not matched to a gene: 8. Germline CDR1 MNHEY, CDR2 SMNVEV (reference sequence). This CDR3 is built from 12 residues. CDR3 loop: CASSYGTGTEFF. In DNA form, the CDR3 reads TGTGCCAGCAGTTATGGAACAGGGACAGAGTTCTTC.

About this clonotype itself: Compared with germline, one end of the junction differs, possibly owing to a read error. The V and J genes are TRBV24-1 and TRBJ2-1, with 9 bases fitting TRBD2. The CDR3 sequence is 15 residues long. Germline V gene lookup returns CDR1 KGHDR and CDR2 SFDVKD. CDR3 DNA sequence: TGTGCCAGCAGTTTTAGCGGGGGACTAGACAATGAGCAGTTCTTC. It encodes CASSFSGGLDNEQFF.

J is TRBJ1-5 and V is TRBV20-1, with TRBD1 identical over 7 bases. V was pared by 1 base and J by 2 bases, with 14 bases of the junction left unmatched. CDR3 length equals 18 residues. The germline CDR1 and CDR2 sequences are DFQATT and SNEGSKA (reference sequence). The CDR3, as DNA: TGCAGTGCTAGAGTCTCCTCGGCAGGGGGAGGTGGCAATCAGCCCCAGCATTTT. Its protein is CSARVSSAGGGGNQPQHF.